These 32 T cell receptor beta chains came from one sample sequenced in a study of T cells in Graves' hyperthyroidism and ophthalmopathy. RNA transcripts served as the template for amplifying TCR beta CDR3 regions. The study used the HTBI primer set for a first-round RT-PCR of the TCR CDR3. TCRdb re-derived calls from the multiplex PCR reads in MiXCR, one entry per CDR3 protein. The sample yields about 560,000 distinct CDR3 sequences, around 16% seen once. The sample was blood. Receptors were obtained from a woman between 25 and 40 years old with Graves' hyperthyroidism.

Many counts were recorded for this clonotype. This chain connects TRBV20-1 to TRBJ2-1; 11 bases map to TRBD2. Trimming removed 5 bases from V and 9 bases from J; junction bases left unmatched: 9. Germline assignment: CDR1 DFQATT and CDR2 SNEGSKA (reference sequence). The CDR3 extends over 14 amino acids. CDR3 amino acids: CSADSGRAEIEQFF. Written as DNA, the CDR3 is TGCAGTGCTGATAGCGGGAGGGCTGAAATTGAGCAGTTCTTC.

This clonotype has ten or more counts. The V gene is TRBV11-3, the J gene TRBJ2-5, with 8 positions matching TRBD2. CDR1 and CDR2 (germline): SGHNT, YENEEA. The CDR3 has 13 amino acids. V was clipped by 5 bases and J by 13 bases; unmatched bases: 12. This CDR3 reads CASSTGTSDRRYF. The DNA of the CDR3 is TGTGCCAGCAGCACCGGGACTAGTGATCGGAGGTACTTC. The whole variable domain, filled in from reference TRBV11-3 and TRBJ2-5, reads EAGVVQSPRYKIIEKKQPVAFWCNPISGHNTLYWYLQNLGQGPELLIRYENEEAVDDSQLPKDRFSAERLKGVDSTLKIQPAELGDSAVYLCASSTGTSDRRYFGPGTRLLVL.

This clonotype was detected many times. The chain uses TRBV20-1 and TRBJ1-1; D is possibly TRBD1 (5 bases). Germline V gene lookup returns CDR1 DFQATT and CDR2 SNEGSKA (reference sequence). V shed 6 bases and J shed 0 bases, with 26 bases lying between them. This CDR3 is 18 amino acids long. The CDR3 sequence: CSAPMASGYLWVNTEAFF. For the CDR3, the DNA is TGCAGTGCGCCGATGGCGTCAGGGTATCTTTGGGTGAACACTGAAGCTTTCTTT.

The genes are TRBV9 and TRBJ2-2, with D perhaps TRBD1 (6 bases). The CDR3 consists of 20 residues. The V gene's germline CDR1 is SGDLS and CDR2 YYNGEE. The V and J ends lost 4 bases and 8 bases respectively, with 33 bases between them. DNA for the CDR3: TGTGCCAGCAGCCCCCAGGTTTTGGGATGGAAGCTTGGGGGCACAGGGGAGCTGTTTTTT. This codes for CASSPQVLGWKLGGTGELFF.

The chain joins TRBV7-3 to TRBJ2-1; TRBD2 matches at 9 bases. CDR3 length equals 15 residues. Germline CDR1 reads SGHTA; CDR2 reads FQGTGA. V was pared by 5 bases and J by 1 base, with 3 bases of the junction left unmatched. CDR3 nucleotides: TGTGCCAGCAGCGCGGCGGGGGGGTCCTACAATGAGCAGTTCTTC. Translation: CASSAAGGSYNEQFF.

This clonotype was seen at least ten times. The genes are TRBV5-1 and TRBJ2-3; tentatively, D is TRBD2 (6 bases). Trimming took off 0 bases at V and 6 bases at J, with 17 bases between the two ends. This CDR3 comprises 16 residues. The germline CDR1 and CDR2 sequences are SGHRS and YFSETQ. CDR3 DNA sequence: TGCGCCAGCAGCTTGGCGGCGGGACTTGAGGGGGATACGCAGTATTTT. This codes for CASSLAAGLEGDTQYF.

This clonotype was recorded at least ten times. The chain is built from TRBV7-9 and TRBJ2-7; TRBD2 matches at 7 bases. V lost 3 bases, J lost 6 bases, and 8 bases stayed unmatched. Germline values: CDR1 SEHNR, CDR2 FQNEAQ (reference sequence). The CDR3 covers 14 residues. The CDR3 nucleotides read TGTGCCAGCAGCTTCGCGGGAGAAGTAAGCGAGCAGTACTTC. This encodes CASSFAGEVSEQYF.

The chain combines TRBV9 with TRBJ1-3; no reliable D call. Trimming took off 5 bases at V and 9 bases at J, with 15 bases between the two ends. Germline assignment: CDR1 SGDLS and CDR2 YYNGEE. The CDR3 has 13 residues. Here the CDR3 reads CASSPQVASTIYF. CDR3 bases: TGTGCCAGCAGTCCCCAGGTCGCTTCCACCATATATTTT.

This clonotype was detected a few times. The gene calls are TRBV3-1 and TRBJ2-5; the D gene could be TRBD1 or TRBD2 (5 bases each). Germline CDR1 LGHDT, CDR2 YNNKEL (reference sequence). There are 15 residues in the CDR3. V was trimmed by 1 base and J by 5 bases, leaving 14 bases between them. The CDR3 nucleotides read TGTGCCAGCAGCCAAGGGGGCGGCGGGCGGGAGACCCAGTACTTC. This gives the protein CASSQGGGGRETQYF.

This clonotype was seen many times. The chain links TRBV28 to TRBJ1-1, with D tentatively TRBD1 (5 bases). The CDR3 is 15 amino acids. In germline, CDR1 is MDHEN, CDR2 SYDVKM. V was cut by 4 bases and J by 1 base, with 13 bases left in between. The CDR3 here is CASSSAGSPNTEAFF. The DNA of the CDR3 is TGTGCCAGCAGTTCGGCAGGGTCGCCGAACACTGAAGCTTTCTTT.

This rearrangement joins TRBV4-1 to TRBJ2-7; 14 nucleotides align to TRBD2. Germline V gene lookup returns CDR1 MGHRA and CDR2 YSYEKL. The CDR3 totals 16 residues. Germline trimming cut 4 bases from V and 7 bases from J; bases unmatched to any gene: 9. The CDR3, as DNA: TGCGCCAGCAGCCGCCCCGGGACTAGCGGGAGAAATGAGCAGTACTTC. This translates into CASSRPGTSGRNEQYF.

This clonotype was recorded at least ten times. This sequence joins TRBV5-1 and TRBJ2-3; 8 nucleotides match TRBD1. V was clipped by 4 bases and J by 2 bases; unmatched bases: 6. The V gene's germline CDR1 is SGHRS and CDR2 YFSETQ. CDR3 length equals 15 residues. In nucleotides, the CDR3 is TGCGCCAGCAGCGCTGGGACAGGATTCACAGATACGCAGTATTTT. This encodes CASSAGTGFTDTQYF.

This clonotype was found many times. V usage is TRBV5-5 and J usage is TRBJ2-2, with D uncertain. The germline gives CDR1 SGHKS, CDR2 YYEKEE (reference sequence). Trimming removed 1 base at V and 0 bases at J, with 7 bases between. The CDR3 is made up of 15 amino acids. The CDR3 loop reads CASSLRSTNTGELFF. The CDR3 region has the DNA TGTGCCAGCAGCTTGCGAAGTACGAACACCGGGGAGCTGTTTTTT.

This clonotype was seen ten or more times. CDR3 coding DNA: TGTGCCAGCAGAGGTCGGGGCGCAGGTGGCTACACCTTC. Protein product: CASRGRGAGGYTF. This sequence joins TRBV28 and TRBJ1-2; a weak D match, TRBD1 (5 bases). Germline CDR1 reads MDHEN; CDR2 reads SYDVKM. The CDR3 contains 13 residues. The V end lost 6 bases, the J end lost 7 bases, and 15 bases lay between the germline ends.

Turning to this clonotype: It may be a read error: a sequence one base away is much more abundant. The CDR3 DNA reads as TGCAGTGCTAGAGGGACTAGCTCGACCTACGGGCAGTACTTC. As protein: CSARGTSSTYGQYF. The chain carries TRBV20-1 and TRBJ2-7; 8 bases line up with TRBD2. The CDR3 extends over 14 amino acids. The V gene's germline CDR1 is DFQATT and CDR2 SNEGSKA (reference sequence).

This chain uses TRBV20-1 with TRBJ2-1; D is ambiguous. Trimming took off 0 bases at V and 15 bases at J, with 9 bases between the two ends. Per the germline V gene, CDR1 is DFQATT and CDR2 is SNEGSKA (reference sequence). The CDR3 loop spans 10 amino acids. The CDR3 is CSARDLRGFF. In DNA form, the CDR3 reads TGCAGTGCTAGAGATCTTCGTGGGTTCTTC.

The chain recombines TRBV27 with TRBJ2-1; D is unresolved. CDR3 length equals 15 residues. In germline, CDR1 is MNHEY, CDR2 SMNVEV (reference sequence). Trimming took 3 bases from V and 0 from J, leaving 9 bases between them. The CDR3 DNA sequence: TGTGCCAGCAGTTTTACCGTCTCCTCCTACAATGAGCAGTTCTTC. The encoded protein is CASSFTVSSYNEQFF.

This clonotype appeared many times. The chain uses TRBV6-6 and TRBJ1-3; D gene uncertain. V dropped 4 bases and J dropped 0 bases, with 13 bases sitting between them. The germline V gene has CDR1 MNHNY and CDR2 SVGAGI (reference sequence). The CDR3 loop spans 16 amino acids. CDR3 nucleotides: TGTGCCAGCAGTTCCCCGACACTAAACTCTGGAAACACCATATATTTT. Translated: CASSSPTLNSGNTIYF.

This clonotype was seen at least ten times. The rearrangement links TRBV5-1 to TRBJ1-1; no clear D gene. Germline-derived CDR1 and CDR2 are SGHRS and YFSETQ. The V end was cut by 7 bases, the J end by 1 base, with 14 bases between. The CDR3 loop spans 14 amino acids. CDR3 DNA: TGCGCCAGCCGGACCGGAGTCGGGAACACTGAAGCTTTCTTT. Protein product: CASRTGVGNTEAFF.

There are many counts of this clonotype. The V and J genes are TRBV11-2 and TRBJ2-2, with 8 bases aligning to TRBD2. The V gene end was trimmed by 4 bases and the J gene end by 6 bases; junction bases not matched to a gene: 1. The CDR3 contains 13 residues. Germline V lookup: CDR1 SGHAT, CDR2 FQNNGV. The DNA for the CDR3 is TGTGCCAGCAGCTATAGCGGGGCCGGGGAGCTGTTTTTT. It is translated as CASSYSGAGELFF.

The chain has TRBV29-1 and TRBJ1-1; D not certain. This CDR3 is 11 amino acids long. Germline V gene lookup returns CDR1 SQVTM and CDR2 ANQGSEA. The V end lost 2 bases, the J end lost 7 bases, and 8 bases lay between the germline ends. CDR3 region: CSVEFHSEAFF. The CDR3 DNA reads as TGCAGCGTTGAATTTCACAGTGAAGCTTTCTTT.

The CDR3 sequence is CASSLDPWDQPQHF. The DNA for the CDR3 is TGTGCCAGCAGTTTAGATCCTTGGGATCAGCCCCAGCATTTT. The V and J genes are TRBV12-3 or TRBV12-4 and TRBJ1-5; D not resolved. CDR3 length equals 14 residues. The V end lost 1 base, the J end lost 5 bases, and 9 bases lay between the germline ends.

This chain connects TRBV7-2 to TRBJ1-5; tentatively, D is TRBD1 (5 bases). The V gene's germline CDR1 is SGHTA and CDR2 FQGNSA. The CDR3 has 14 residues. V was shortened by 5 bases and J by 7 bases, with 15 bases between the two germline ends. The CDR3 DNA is TGTGCCAGCAGCCAGTGGGGGGGTGGCCAGCCCCAGCATTTT. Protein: CASSQWGGGQPQHF.

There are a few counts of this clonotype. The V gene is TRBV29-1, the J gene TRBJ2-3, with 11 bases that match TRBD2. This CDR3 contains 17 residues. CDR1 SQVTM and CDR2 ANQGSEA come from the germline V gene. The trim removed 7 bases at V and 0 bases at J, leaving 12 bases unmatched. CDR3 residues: CSAGPGLAVESTDTQYF. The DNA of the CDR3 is TGCAGCGCTGGTCCGGGACTAGCGGTAGAAAGCACAGATACGCAGTATTTT.

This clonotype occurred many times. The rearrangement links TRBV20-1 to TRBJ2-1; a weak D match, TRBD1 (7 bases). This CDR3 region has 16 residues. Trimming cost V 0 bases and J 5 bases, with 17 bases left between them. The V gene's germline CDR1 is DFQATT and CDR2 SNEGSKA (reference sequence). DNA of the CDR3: TGCAGTGCTAGAGATCTGGCGGGACAGAAGCACAATGAGCAGTTCTTC. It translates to CSARDLAGQKHNEQFF.

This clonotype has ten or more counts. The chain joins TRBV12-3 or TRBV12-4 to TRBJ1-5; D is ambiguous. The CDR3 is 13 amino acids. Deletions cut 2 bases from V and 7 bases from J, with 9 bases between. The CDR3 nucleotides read TGTGCCAGCAGTTTATGGGCACGACAGCCCCAGCATTTT. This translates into CASSLWARQPQHF.

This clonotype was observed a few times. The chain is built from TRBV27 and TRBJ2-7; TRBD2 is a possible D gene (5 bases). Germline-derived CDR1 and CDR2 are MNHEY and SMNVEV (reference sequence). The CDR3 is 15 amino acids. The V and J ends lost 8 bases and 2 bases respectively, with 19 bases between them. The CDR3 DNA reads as TGTGCCAGCGCGAGGGTGGTGGGAGTCGCCTACGAGCAGTACTTC. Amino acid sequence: CASARVVGVAYEQYF.

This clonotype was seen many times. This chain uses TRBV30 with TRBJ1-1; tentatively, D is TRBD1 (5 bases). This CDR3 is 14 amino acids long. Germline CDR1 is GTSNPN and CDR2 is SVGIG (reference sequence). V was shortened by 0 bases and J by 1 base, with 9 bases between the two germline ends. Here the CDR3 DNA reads TGTGCCTGGAGTGTGGGACGGCAGAACACTGAAGCTTTCTTT. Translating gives CAWSVGRQNTEAFF.

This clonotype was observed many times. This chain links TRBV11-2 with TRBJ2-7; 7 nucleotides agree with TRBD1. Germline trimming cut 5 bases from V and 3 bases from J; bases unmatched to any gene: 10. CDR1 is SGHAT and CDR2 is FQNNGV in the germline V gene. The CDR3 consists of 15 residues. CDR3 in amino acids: CASSARDRRIYEQYF. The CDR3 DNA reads TGTGCCAGCAGCGCCCGGGACAGAAGAATCTACGAGCAGTACTTC.

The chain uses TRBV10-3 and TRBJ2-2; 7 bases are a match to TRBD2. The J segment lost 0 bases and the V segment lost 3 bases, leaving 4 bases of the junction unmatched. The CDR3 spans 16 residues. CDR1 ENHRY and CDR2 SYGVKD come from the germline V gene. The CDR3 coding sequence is TGTGCCATCAGTGATAGGGCGGGAGCGAACACCGGGGAGCTGTTTTTT. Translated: CAISDRAGANTGELFF.

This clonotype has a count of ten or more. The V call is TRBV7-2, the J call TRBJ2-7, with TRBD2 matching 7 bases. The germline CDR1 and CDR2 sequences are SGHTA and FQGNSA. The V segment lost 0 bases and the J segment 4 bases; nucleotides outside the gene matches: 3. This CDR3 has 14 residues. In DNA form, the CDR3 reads TGTGCCAGCAGCTTAGCCCAGCGGGGTTACGAGCAGTACTTC. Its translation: CASSLAQRGYEQYF. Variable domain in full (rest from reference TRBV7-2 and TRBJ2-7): GAGVSQSPSNKVTEKGKDVELRCDPISGHTALYWYRQSLGQGLEFLIYFQGNSAPDKSGLPSDRFSAERTGGSVSTLTIQRTQQEDSAVYLCASSLAQRGYEQYFGPGTRLTVT.

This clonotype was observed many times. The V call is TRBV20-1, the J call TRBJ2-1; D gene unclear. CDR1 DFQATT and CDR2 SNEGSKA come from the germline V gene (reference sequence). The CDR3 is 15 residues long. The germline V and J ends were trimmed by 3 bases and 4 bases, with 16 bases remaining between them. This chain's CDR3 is CSASPAIAGYNEQFF. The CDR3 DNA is TGCAGTGCTAGCCCGGCTATAGCTGGTTACAATGAGCAGTTCTTC.